The 22 T cell receptor beta chains below come from one sample, sequenced in a study of blood T cell repertoires in COVID-19. The repertoire was sequenced with immunoSEQ multiplex PCR; TCRdb's copy has only in-frame clones and lacks some. The table has over 200,000 clones, approximately 88% seen once. Sequenced: PBMCs or T cells enriched from blood (not recorded which). All receptors derive from a middle-aged woman with acute COVID-19.

V usage is TRBV5-8 and J usage is TRBJ1-2; D uncertain. The CDR3 has 15 residues. The V gene lost 0 bases and the J gene lost 1 base, with 10 bases spanning the gap. From germline, CDR1 is SGHTS and CDR2 YDEGEE. The CDR3 bases are TGTGCCAGCAGCTTGGTTGCAGTTGTTAACTATGGCTACACCTTC. It is translated as CASSLVAVVNYGYTF. The full variable domain, its missing parts supplied by reference TRBV5-8 and TRBJ1-2, is EAGVTQSPTHLIKTRGQQATLRCSPISGHTSVYWYQQALGLGLQFLLWYDEGEERNRGNFPPRFSGRQFPNYSSELNVNALELEDSALYLCASSLVAVVNYGYTFGSGTRLTVV.

The chain combines TRBV5-6 with TRBJ1-5; D gene uncertain. CDR1 and CDR2 from the germline V gene are SGHDT and YYEEEE. V was pared by 1 base and J by 0 bases, with 8 bases between. CDR3 length: 15 amino acids. The CDR3 DNA sequence: TGTGCCAGCAGCTTGACGTTAGATAGCAATCAGCCCCAGCATTTT. Translating gives CASSLTLDSNQPQHF.

The rearrangement joins TRBV7-9 to TRBJ1-6; 7 bases align to TRBD1. Per germline, CDR1 SEHNR and CDR2 FQNEAQ (reference sequence). V lost 3 bases to trimming and J lost 7 bases; unmatched junction nucleotides: 6. The CDR3 sequence is 15 residues long. The CDR3 DNA reads as TGTGCCAGCAGCTTGCAACAGGGGCGCAATTCACCCCTCCACTTT. Translation: CASSLQQGRNSPLHF.

V and J are TRBV7-2 and TRBJ2-7; perhaps TRBD1 as D (6 bases). Germline assignment: CDR1 SGHTA and CDR2 FQGNSA. V gave up 5 bases and J gave up 3 bases, with 14 bases separating them. This CDR3 region has 14 residues. CDR3 bases: TGTGCCAGCAGCACAGGTACAGGGTTCTACGAGCAGTACTTC. Translation gives CASSTGTGFYEQYF.

The rearrangement links TRBV19 to TRBJ1-1; TRBD1 agrees at 7 bases. After removal of 4 bases from V and 0 bases from J, the junction contained 8 bases not matched to a gene. Germline values: CDR1 LNHDA, CDR2 SQIVND (reference sequence). The CDR3 loop spans 16 amino acids. DNA of the CDR3: TGTGCCAGTAGTAATCCGGGACAGCTCATGAACACTGAAGCTTTCTTT. Translating gives CASSNPGQLMNTEAFF.

The J gene is TRBJ2-7, the V gene TRBV7-7; TRBD2 is a possible D gene (6 bases). From germline, CDR1 is SSHAT and CDR2 FNYEAQ (reference sequence). CDR3 size: 15 residues. This chain's CDR3 is CASSLERRASYEQYV. The CDR3 DNA reads TGTGCTAGCAGCTTAGAGCGGAGGGCGTCTTACGAGCAGTACGTC.

The gene calls are TRBV5-1 and TRBJ2-1; D might be TRBD2 (5 bases). Germline loops: CDR1 SGHRS, CDR2 YFSETQ. V lost 0 bases and J 10 bases, leaving 11 bases between the germline ends. The CDR3 runs 13 residues. The DNA for the CDR3 is TGCGCCAGCAGCTTGGTGCGGCTAGCAGAGCAGTTCTTC. Encoded protein: CASSLVRLAEQFF. Drawing the rest from reference TRBV5-1 and TRBJ2-1, the complete variable domain is KAGVTQTPRYLIKTRGQQVTLSCSPISGHRSVSWYQQTPGQGLQFLFEYFSETQRNKGNFPGRFSGRQFSNSRSEMNVSTLELGDSALYLCASSLVRLAEQFFGPGTRLTVL.

The V gene is TRBV27, the J gene TRBJ1-6; 11 bases fit TRBD1. The V and J ends lost 3 bases and 1 base, in that order; junction bases with no gene match: 5. The germline CDR1 and CDR2 sequences are MNHEY and SMNVEV (reference sequence). CDR3 length: 18 amino acids. CDR3 DNA sequence: TGTGCCAGCAGTTTCCGGACAGGGGGCACGTCCTATAATTCACCCCTCCACTTT. Translation: CASSFRTGGTSYNSPLHF.

The chain has TRBV7-7 and TRBJ2-2; D is uncertain. In germline, CDR1 is SSHAT, CDR2 FNYEAQ (reference sequence). The CDR3 sequence is 15 residues long. Trimming took off 4 bases at V and 2 bases at J, with 11 bases between the two ends. The CDR3 nucleotides read TGTGCCAGCAGCTCGATCGAGGATAACACCGGGGAGCTGTTTTTT. Protein: CASSSIEDNTGELFF.

The rearrangement links TRBV30 to TRBJ1-1, with unresolved D. The V end was cut by 2 bases, the J end by 0 bases, with 10 bases between. This CDR3 has 14 residues. CDR1 and CDR2 (germline): GTSNPN, SVGIG (reference sequence). The CDR3 is CAWSTMAMNTEAFF. CDR3 DNA: TGTGCCTGGAGTACTATGGCCATGAACACTGAAGCTTTCTTT.

Concerning this clone itself: This same CDR3 is encoded by further DNA sequences in the sample. The chain links TRBV7-9 to TRBJ2-7; the match to TRBD1 covers 10 bases. The CDR3 has 15 residues. V dropped 4 bases and J dropped 0; count of bases not matched to a gene: 3. Per the germline V gene, CDR1 is SEHNR and CDR2 is FQNEAQ (reference sequence). The CDR3 coding sequence is TGTGCCAGCAGCTCTGACAGGGGGCTCTCCTACGAGCAGTACGTC. Encoded protein: CASSSDRGLSYEQYV.

V gene TRBV7-2 combines with J gene TRBJ1-2, with 7 bases aligning to TRBD1. Trimming at V came to 3 bases and at J to 4 bases, leaving 8 bases not matched to a gene. This CDR3 comprises 15 residues. The V gene's germline CDR1 is SGHTA and CDR2 FQGNSA. CDR3 sequence reads: CASSFHGTDVYGYTF. Here the CDR3 DNA reads TGTGCCAGCAGCTTCCACGGGACAGACGTCTATGGCTACACCTTC.

V and J are TRBV7-8 and TRBJ1-2, with a tentative D call TRBD1 (5 bases). The CDR3 is 18 residues long. Germline CDR1 SGHVS, CDR2 FQNEAQ. The V gene lost 5 bases and the J gene lost 6 bases, with 28 bases spanning the gap. CDR3 in DNA: TGTGCCAGCAGCATTAGGGGTCGCAGTTTAACTTCAGTCCATGGCTACACCTTC. Encoded protein: CASSIRGRSLTSVHGYTF. Variable domain in full (rest from reference TRBV7-8 and TRBJ1-2): GAGVSQSPRYKVAKRGQDVALRCDPISGHVSLFWYQQALGQGPEFLTYFQNEAQLDKSGLPSDRFFAERPEGSVSTLKIQRTQQEDSAVYLCASSIRGRSLTSVHGYTFGSGTRLTVV.

V usage is TRBV5-4 and J usage is TRBJ2-2; no firm D call. CDR1 and CDR2 from the germline V gene are SGHNT and YYREEE (reference sequence). The CDR3 has 17 residues. Trimming took off 4 bases at V and 0 bases at J, with 16 bases between the two ends. The CDR3 DNA sequence: TGTGCCAGCAGCGACTCTAGGCGGCCCGCGAACACCGGGGAGCTGTTTTTT. Translation gives CASSDSRRPANTGELFF.

The chain combines TRBV11-2 with TRBJ2-7; D is perhaps TRBD2 (6 bases). The ends were cut back, 5 bases at V and 0 bases at J, with 14 bases in the middle. Germline V CDR1 and CDR2: SGHAT, FQNNGV. There are 15 residues in the CDR3. The CDR3, as DNA: TGTGCCAGCAGCCCCCGCGGGACGATCTCCTACGAGCAGTACTTC. It translates to CASSPRGTISYEQYF. The variable domain in full, with the rest retrieved from reference TRBV11-2 and TRBJ2-7, is EAGVAQSPRYKIIEKRQSVAFWCNPISGHATLYWYQQILGQGPKLLIQFQNNGVVDDSQLPKDRFSAERLKGVDSTLKIQPAKLEDSAVYLCASSPRGTISYEQYFGPGTRLTVT.

This chain links TRBV5-1 with TRBJ2-1, with a weak D call TRBD2 (6 bases). Trimming left V 2 bases short and J 4 bases short, with 13 bases between. This CDR3 is built from 15 residues. Germline CDR1 reads SGHRS; CDR2 reads YFSETQ. In DNA form, the CDR3 reads TGCGCCAGCAGCTTCGGTGCGGGGAGGTACAATGAGCAGTTCTTC. The encoded protein is CASSFGAGRYNEQFF.

V is TRBV24-1 and J is TRBJ2-3, with no clear D. Germline assignment: CDR1 KGHDR and CDR2 SFDVKD. There are 13 residues in the CDR3. The V end lost 8 bases, the J end lost 4 bases, and 12 bases lay between the germline ends. This chain's CDR3 is CATTPGDADTQYF. The CDR3 coding sequence is TGTGCCACCACCCCCGGAGATGCAGATACGCAGTATTTT.

V gene TRBV2 combines with J gene TRBJ2-3; possibly TRBD1 for D (5 bases). CDR1 SNHLY and CDR2 FYNNEI come from the germline V gene. V was pared by 6 bases and J by 2 bases, with 15 bases between. The CDR3 covers 15 residues. In DNA form, the CDR3 reads TGTGCCAGCAGAGAAAGGGGCAGGGTCACAGATACGCAGTATTTT. The encoded protein is CASRERGRVTDTQYF.

The gene calls are TRBV19 and TRBJ2-7; TRBD1 is a possible D gene (6 bases). Germline V gene lookup returns CDR1 LNHDA and CDR2 SQIVND (reference sequence). CDR3 length: 13 residues. V lost 8 bases, J lost 0 bases, and 11 bases lay in between. The CDR3 bases are TGTGCCAGTCAGGGGACGCCCTCCTACGAGCAGTACTTC. Translating it yields CASQGTPSYEQYF.

V and J are TRBV7-2 and TRBJ1-2; D is possibly TRBD1 (6 bases). Trimming removed 0 bases from V and 4 bases from J, with 12 bases in between. Germline CDR1 reads SGHTA; CDR2 reads FQGNSA. The CDR3 is 15 amino acids. The CDR3 bases are TGTGCCAGCAGCTTAGCCCAGGGGAACCCCTATGGCTACACCTTC. As protein: CASSLAQGNPYGYTF.

The CDR3 nucleotides are TGTGCCAGCAGCCCACAAGGGACAGGGGGCTTTGGGGCCAACGTCCTGACTTTC. It codes for CASSPQGTGGFGANVLTF. The rearrangement uses TRBV13 and TRBJ2-6; 12 bases line up with TRBD1. Germline values: CDR1 PRHDT, CDR2 FYEKMQ (reference sequence). The CDR3 totals 18 residues. V lost 5 bases to trimming and J lost 3 bases; unmatched junction nucleotides: 8.

The chain couples TRBV3-1 (or the pseudogene TRBV3-2) to TRBJ2-3; TRBD2 matches 10 bases. Trimming at V came to 9 bases and at J to 3 bases, leaving 9 bases not matched to a gene. The CDR3 is 15 amino acids. Germline CDR1 reads LGHDT; CDR2 reads YNNKEL (reference sequence). CDR3 in DNA: TGTGCCAGACGACAAGCGGGGGGGCCAACAGATACGCAGTATTTT. This translates into CARRQAGGPTDTQYF.